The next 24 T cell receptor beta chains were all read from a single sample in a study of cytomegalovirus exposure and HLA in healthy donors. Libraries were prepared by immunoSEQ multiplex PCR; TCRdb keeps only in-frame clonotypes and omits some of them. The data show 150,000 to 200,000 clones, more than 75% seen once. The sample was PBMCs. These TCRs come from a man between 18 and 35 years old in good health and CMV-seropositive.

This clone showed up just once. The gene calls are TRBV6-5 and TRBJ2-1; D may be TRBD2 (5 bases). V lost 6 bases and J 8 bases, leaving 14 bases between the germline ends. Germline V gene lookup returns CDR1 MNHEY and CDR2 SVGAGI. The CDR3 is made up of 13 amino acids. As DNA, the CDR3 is TGTGCCAGCAGCCCCACTAGTTTCTATGAGCAGTTCTTC. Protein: CASSPTSFYEQFF.

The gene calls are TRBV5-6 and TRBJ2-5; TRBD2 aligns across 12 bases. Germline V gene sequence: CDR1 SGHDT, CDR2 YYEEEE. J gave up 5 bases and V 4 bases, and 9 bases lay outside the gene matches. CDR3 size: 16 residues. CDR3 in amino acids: CASSARLAGGWETQYF. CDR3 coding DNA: TGTGCCAGCAGCGCGCGTCTAGCGGGAGGGTGGGAGACCCAGTACTTC.

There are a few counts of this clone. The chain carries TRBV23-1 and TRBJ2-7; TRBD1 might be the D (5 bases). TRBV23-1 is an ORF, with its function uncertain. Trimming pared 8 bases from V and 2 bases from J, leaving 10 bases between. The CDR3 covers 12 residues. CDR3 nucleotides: TGCGCCAGCTGTCTGACAGCCTACGAGCAGTACTTC. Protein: CASCLTAYEQYF.

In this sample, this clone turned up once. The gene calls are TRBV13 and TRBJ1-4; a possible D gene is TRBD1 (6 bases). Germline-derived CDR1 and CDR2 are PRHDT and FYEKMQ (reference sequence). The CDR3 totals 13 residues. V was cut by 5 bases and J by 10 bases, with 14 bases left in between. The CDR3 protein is CASSGGLPRKLFF. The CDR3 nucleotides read TGTGCCAGCAGCGGGGGCTTGCCCCGAAAACTGTTTTTT.

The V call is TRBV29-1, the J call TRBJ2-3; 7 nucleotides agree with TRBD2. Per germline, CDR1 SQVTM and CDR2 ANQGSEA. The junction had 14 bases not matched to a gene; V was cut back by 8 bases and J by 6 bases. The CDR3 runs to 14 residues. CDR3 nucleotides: TGCAGCCCCCTCGCGGCAACGGGGGGTGATACGCAGTATTTT. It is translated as CSPLAATGGDTQYF.

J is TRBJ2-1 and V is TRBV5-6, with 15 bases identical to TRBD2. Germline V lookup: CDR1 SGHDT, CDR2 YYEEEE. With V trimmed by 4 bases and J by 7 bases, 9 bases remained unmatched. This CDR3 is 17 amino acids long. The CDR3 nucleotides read TGTGCCAGCAGCGCAAGGACTAGCGGGAGGGCCGTGAATGAGCAGTTCTTC. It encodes CASSARTSGRAVNEQFF.

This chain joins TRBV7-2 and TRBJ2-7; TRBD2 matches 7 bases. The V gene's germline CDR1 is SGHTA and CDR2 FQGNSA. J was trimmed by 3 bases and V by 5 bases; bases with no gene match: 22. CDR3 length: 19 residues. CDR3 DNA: TGTGCCAGCAGCCCGCGCAGGGCCGGGGGGTCCTCCCCACTCTACGAGCAGTACTTC. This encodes CASSPRRAGGSSPLYEQYF. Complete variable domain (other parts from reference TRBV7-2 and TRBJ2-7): GAGVSQSPSNKVTEKGKDVELRCDPISGHTALYWYRQSLGQGLEFLIYFQGNSAPDKSGLPSDRFSAERTGGSVSTLTIQRTQQEDSAVYLCASSPRRAGGSSPLYEQYFGPGTRLTVT.

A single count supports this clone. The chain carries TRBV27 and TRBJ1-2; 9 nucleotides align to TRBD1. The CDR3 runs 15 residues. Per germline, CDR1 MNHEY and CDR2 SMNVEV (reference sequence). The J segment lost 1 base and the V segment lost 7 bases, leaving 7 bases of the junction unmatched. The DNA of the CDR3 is TGTGCCAGCACCGAAGGGGACAGGGATAACTATGGCTACACCTTC. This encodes CASTEGDRDNYGYTF.

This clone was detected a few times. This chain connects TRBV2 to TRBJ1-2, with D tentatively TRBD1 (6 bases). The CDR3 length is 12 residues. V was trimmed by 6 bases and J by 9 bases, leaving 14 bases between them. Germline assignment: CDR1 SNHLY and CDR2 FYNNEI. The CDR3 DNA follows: TGTGCCAGCAGAGGACAGCGCCAAAGCTACACCTTC. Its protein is CASRGQRQSYTF.

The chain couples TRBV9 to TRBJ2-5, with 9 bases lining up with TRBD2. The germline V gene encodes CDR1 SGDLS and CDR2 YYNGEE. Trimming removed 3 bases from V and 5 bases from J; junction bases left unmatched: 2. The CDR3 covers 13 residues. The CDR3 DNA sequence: TGTGCCAGCAGCGAGAGCGGGAGGGAGACCCAGTACTTC. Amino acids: CASSESGRETQYF.

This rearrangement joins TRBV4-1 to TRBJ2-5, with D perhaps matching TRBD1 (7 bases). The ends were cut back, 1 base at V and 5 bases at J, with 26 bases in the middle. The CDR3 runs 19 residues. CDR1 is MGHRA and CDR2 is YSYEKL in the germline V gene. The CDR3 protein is CASSQGEGSGGPWLETQYF. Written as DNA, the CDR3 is TGCGCCAGCAGCCAAGGAGAAGGGTCAGGGGGGCCTTGGTTGGAGACCCAGTACTTC.

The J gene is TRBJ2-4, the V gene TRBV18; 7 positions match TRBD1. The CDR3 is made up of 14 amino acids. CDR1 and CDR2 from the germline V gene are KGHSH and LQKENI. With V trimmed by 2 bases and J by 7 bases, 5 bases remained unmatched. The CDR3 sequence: CASSPEGAHNIQYF. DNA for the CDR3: TGTGCCAGCTCACCAGAGGGGGCGCATAACATTCAGTACTTC.

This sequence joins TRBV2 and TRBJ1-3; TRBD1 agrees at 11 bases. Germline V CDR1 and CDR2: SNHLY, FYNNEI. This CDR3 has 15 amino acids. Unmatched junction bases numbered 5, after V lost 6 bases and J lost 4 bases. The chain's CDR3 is CASSPGQGAGNTIYF. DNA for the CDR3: TGTGCCAGCAGCCCAGGACAGGGGGCGGGAAACACCATATATTTT.

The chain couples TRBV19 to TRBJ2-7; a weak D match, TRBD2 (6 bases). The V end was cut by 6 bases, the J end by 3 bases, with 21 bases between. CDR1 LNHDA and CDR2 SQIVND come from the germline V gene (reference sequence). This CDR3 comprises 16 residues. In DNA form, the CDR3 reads TGTGCCAGTAGCCGAAGCGGCGGGGCCGGGTTCTACGAGCAGTACTTC. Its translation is CASSRSGGAGFYEQYF. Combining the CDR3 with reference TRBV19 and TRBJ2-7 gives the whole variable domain DGGITQSPKYLFRKEGQNVTLSCEQNLNHDAMYWYRQDPGQGLRLIYYSQIVNDFQKGDIAEGYSVSREKKESFPLTVTSAQKNPTAFYLCASSRSGGAGFYEQYFGPGTRLTVT.

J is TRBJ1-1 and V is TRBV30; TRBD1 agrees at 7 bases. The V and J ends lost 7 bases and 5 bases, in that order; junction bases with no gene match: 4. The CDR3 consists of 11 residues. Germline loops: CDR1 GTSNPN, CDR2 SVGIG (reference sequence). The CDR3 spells CALSRGTEAFF. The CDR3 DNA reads TGTGCCTTGAGCAGGGGGACTGAAGCTTTCTTT.

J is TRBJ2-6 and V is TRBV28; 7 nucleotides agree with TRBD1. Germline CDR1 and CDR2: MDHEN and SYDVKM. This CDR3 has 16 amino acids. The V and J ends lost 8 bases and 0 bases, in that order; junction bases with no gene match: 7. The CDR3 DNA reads TGTGCCAGCGTGAGACAGGGCCCCTCTGGGGCCAACGTCCTGACTTTC. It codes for CASVRQGPSGANVLTF.

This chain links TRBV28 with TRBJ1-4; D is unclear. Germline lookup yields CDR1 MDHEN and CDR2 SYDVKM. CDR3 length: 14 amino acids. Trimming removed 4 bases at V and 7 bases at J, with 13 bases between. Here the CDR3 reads CASSSPGGAEKLFF. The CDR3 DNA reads TGTGCCAGCAGTTCCCCCGGCGGCGCTGAAAAACTGTTTTTT.

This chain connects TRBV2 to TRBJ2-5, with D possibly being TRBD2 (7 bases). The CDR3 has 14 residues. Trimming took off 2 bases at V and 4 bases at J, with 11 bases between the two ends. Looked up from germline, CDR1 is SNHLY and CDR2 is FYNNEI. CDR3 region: CASSEWGGAETQYF. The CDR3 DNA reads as TGTGCCAGCAGTGAATGGGGGGGGGCAGAGACCCAGTACTTC.

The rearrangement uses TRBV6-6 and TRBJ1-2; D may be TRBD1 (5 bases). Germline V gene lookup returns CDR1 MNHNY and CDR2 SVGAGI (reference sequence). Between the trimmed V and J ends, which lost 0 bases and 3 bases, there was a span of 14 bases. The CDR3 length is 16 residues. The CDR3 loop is CASSYSGQFQYYGYTF. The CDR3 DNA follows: TGTGCCAGCAGTTACTCGGGGCAGTTCCAGTACTATGGCTACACCTTC.

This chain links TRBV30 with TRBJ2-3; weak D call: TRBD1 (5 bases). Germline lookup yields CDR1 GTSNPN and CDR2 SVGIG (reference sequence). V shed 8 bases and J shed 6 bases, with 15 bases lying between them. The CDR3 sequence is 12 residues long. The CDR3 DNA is TGTGCCCAGACAGAATTGGGGGATACGCAGTATTTT. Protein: CAQTELGDTQYF.

CDR3 region: CASGRGMNTEAFF. As DNA, the CDR3 is TGTGCCAGTGGGCGGGGGATGAACACTGAAGCTTTCTTT. The chain joins TRBV5-4 to TRBJ1-1; D may be TRBD1 (5 bases). V was clipped by 8 bases and J by 0 bases, with 11 bases between them. CDR1 is SGHNT, CDR2 YYREEE, per germline (reference sequence). CDR3 size: 13 residues.

DNA of the CDR3: TGTGCCAGCAGACCCGAGGCCGCGGCATCTTCCCATGAGCAGTTCTTC. Translated: CASRPEAAASSHEQFF. The chain employs TRBV5-4 and TRBJ2-1; D ambiguous. The CDR3 is 16 amino acids. V gave up 5 bases and J gave up 8 bases, with 23 bases separating them. Germline lookup yields CDR1 SGHNT and CDR2 YYREEE (reference sequence).

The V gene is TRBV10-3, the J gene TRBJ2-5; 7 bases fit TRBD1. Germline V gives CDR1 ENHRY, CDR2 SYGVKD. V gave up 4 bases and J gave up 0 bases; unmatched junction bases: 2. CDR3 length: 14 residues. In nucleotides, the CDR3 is TGTGCCATCAGTGGACAGGGAGACCAAGAGACCCAGTACTTC. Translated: CAISGQGDQETQYF.

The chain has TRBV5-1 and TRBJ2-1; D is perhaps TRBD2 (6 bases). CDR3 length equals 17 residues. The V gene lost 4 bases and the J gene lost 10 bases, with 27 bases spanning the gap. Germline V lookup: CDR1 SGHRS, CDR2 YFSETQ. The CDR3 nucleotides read TGCGCCAGCAGCCCGGGCCCTAGTAGCGGCAAAGAGGGCGAGCAGTTCTTC. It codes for CASSPGPSSGKEGEQFF.